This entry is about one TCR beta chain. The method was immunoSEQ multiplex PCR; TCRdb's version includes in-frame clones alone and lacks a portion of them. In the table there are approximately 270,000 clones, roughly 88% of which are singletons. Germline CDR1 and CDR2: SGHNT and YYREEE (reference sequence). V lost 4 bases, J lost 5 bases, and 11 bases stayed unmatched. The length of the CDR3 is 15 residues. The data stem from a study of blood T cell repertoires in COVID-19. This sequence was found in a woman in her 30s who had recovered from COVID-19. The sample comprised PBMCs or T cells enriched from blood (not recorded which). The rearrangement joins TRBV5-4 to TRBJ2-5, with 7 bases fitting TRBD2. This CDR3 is CASSGTMGGVETQYF. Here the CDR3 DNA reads TGTGCCAGCAGCGGAACCATGGGAGGGGTGGAGACCCAGTACTTC.